Each of the 21 T cell receptor beta chains below was sequenced from the same sample in a study of Tregs in tolerant kidney transplant recipients. Related graft donors supplied nonmyeloablative bone marrow transplants, and mixed chimerism was transient. Only in-frame clones appear in the TCRdb table, and some are missing; sequencing was by immunoSEQ multiplex PCR. The repertoire holds 100,000 or so clones, with over 85% as singletons. Source: CD4+ T cells from blood (PBMCs), taken 12 months after the transplant. The receptors shown here come from a human patient who received a combined kidney and bone marrow transplant. These T cells may partly come from the graft donor.

This sequence joins TRBV4-2 and TRBJ2-5; 7 nucleotides line up with TRBD2. The CDR3 has 17 amino acids. The junction had 10 bases not matched to a gene; V was cut back by 1 base and J by 2 bases. Germline lookup yields CDR1 LGHNA and CDR2 YNFKEQ. CDR3 loop: CASSQVRPPGGQETQYF. The CDR3 bases are TGTGCCAGCAGCCAAGTTAGGCCCCCGGGGGGACAAGAGACCCAGTACTTC.

The rearrangement links TRBV28 to TRBJ1-1; 9 nucleotides agree with TRBD1. CDR3 size: 14 residues. Germline V gene sequence: CDR1 MDHEN, CDR2 SYDVKM. The V gene end was trimmed by 7 bases and the J gene end by 8 bases; junction bases not matched to a gene: 11. In DNA form, the CDR3 reads TGTGCCAGCACCGATAACACAGGGGGCGCGGAAGCTTTCTTT. Translated: CASTDNTGGAEAFF.

This chain connects TRBV23-1 to TRBJ2-7; TRBD2 is a possible D gene (5 bases). TRBV23-1 is known as an ORF, though its function is uncertain. CDR3 length equals 17 residues. The V end lost 0 bases, the J end lost 7 bases, and 22 bases lay between the germline ends. Here the CDR3 DNA reads TGCGCCAGCAGTCAATCGTTGTTGACTTGTACCACGGGGGAGCAGTACTTC. Its translation: CASSQSLLTCTTGEQYF.

The chain has TRBV6-5 and TRBJ1-5; the match to TRBD1 covers 10 bases. The CDR3 is 15 residues long. The V segment lost 6 bases and the J segment 7 bases; nucleotides outside the gene matches: 9. CDR1 is MNHEY and CDR2 is SVGAGI in the germline V gene. CDR3 region: CASRRGTGVRQPQHF. Here the CDR3 DNA reads TGTGCCAGCAGACGGGGGACAGGGGTTAGGCAGCCCCAGCATTTT.

The CDR3 region is CASSPRTYRVTDTQYF. The CDR3 bases are TGTGCCAGCAGCCCTAGGACTTATCGGGTCACAGATACGCAGTATTTT. The chain couples TRBV13 to TRBJ2-3, with D perhaps matching TRBD2 (5 bases). The CDR3 contains 16 residues. With 5 bases removed from V and 2 bases from J, the gap between germline ends came to 17 bases. Germline lookup yields CDR1 PRHDT and CDR2 FYEKMQ (reference sequence).

This clone appeared a single time. The chain joins TRBV30 to TRBJ2-1; 7 nucleotides align to TRBD2. The V gene's germline CDR1 is GTSNPN and CDR2 SVGIG (reference sequence). V shed 5 bases, J shed 8 bases, and the junction held 12 bases outside the gene matches. This CDR3 comprises 14 residues. The CDR3 nucleotides are TGTGCCTGGTCCCTGAGGAGGGCGGGGGATGAGCAGTTCTTC. Encoded protein: CAWSLRRAGDEQFF.

This chain connects TRBV28 to TRBJ1-1; D is unresolved. The germline gives CDR1 MDHEN, CDR2 SYDVKM. The V gene lost 3 bases and the J gene lost 1 base, with 12 bases spanning the gap. The CDR3 loop spans 15 amino acids. The CDR3 DNA follows: TGTGCCAGCAGTTTCTCTGTATTCGGGAACACTGAAGCTTTCTTT. Translating gives CASSFSVFGNTEAFF.

A word on this clone: In the same sample, other DNA sequences code for this CDR3. The J gene is TRBJ2-2, the V gene TRBV5-1; D is unresolved. The CDR3 has 14 residues. Deletions cut 1 base from V and 0 bases from J, with 4 bases between. The germline V gene encodes CDR1 SGHRS and CDR2 YFSETQ. CDR3 sequence (DNA): TGCGCCAGCAGCTTGCTTCCGAACACCGGGGAGCTGTTTTTT. This encodes CASSLLPNTGELFF.

The rearrangement links TRBV28 to TRBJ1-1, with a weak D call TRBD1 (6 bases). CDR1 and CDR2 from the germline V gene are MDHEN and SYDVKM. The CDR3 runs to 14 residues. V was trimmed by 8 bases and J by 1 base, leaving 14 bases between them. Here the CDR3 reads CASFPTGQNTEAFF. In nucleotides, the CDR3 is TGTGCCAGCTTCCCAACGGGACAGAACACTGAAGCTTTCTTT.

V and J are TRBV4-2 and TRBJ2-7; D is uncertain. The ends were cut back, 0 bases at V and 4 bases at J, with 16 bases in the middle. CDR3 size: 16 residues. Germline V gene lookup returns CDR1 LGHNA and CDR2 YNFKEQ. The CDR3 here is CASSQDKSVTSYEQYF. The CDR3 nucleotides read TGTGCCAGCAGCCAAGATAAGTCGGTCACCTCATACGAGCAGTACTTC.

The chain carries TRBV7-9 and TRBJ2-7, with TRBD2 matching 7 bases. Germline V lookup: CDR1 SEHNR, CDR2 FQNEAQ (reference sequence). V shed 4 bases and J 2 bases; nucleotides not matched to a gene: 8. CDR3 length equals 15 residues. In DNA, the CDR3 is TGTGCCAGCAGCTCGTTAGCGGGCACTACCTACGAGCAGTACTTC. Protein product: CASSSLAGTTYEQYF.

CDR3 protein: CASNLLAGGRDTQYF. In DNA, the CDR3 is TGTGCCAGTAATCTCCTAGCGGGGGGGCGGGATACGCAGTATTTT. The chain is built from TRBV19 and TRBJ2-3, with 12 bases aligning to TRBD2. This CDR3 region has 15 residues. Germline assignment: CDR1 LNHDA and CDR2 SQIVND (reference sequence). With V trimmed by 7 bases and J by 6 bases, 8 bases remained unmatched.

This chain uses TRBV11-3 with TRBJ1-6; D not certain. Germline values: CDR1 SGHNT, CDR2 YENEEA. The CDR3 consists of 14 residues. V shed 5 bases and J shed 8 bases, with 13 bases lying between them. CDR3 coding DNA: TGTGCCAGCAGCCCCGGCCCGAGGGATTCACCCCTCCACTTT. Translated: CASSPGPRDSPLHF.

The J gene is TRBJ2-1, the V gene TRBV6-1, with D maybe TRBD2 (5 bases). Trimming left V 6 bases short and J 1 base short, with 7 bases between. Per germline, CDR1 MNHNS and CDR2 SASEGT. CDR3 size: 13 residues. The CDR3 region has the DNA TGTGCCAGCAGACTAGTTTCCTACAATGAGCAGTTCTTC. Protein product: CASRLVSYNEQFF.

The gene calls are TRBV7-2 and TRBJ1-4; 7 bases align to TRBD1. This CDR3 is 14 amino acids long. CDR1 SGHTA and CDR2 FQGNSA come from the germline V gene. V lost 5 bases to trimming and J lost 7 bases; unmatched junction nucleotides: 7. In nucleotides, the CDR3 is TGTGCCAGCAGCACGGGACAGCCTGGTGAAAAACTGTTTTTT. Protein: CASSTGQPGEKLFF.

This chain joins TRBV11-2 and TRBJ2-1, with a possible D match to TRBD1 (6 bases). V lost 6 bases and J lost 5, with 20 bases in between. The CDR3 is made up of 16 amino acids. In germline, CDR1 is SGHAT, CDR2 FQNNGV. DNA of the CDR3: TGTGCCAGCAGAAAGAGCAGGGGAGTCGCCCACAATGAGCAGTTCTTC. Translated: CASRKSRGVAHNEQFF.

The rearrangement uses TRBV7-7 and TRBJ1-2, with D unresolved. This CDR3 has 15 residues. V lost 5 bases and J lost 2, with 15 bases in between. Germline V lookup: CDR1 SSHAT, CDR2 FNYEAQ (reference sequence). The CDR3 DNA follows: TGTGCCAGCAGCCCCCCTGACTTTCCCAACTATGGCTACACCTTC. This gives the protein CASSPPDFPNYGYTF. The whole variable domain, filled in from reference TRBV7-7 and TRBJ1-2, reads GAGVSQSPRYKVTKRGQDVTLRCDPISSHATLYWYQQALGQGPEFLTYFNYEAQPDKSGLPSDRFSAERPEGSISTLTIQRTEQRDSAMYRCASSPPDFPNYGYTFGSGTRLTVV.

Only a few counts were recorded for this clone. This sequence joins TRBV21-1 and TRBJ1-3; whether TRBD1, the table's D call, matches the DNA was not checked. TRBV21-1 is reported as a pseudogene. The CDR3 extends over 16 amino acids. The CDR3 bases are TGTGCCAGCAGCATGACAGGGTCTAGCTCTGGAAACACCATATATTTT. As protein: CASSMTGSSSGNTIYF.

V gene TRBV11-2 combines with J gene TRBJ1-3; D gene uncertain. The CDR3 has 14 amino acids. V was cut by 0 bases and J by 4 bases, with 7 bases left in between. Germline CDR1 and CDR2: SGHAT and FQNNGV. CDR3 loop: CASSLDGRGNTIYF. Written as DNA, the CDR3 is TGTGCCAGCAGCTTAGATGGCAGGGGAAACACCATATATTTT.

This sequence joins TRBV11-3 and TRBJ2-1; possibly TRBD1 for D (6 bases). V was shortened by 7 bases and J by 4 bases, with 14 bases between the two germline ends. The CDR3 runs to 14 residues. The germline V gene encodes CDR1 SGHNT and CDR2 YENEEA. CDR3 residues: CASTPRDNYNEQFF. The CDR3 nucleotides read TGTGCCAGCACCCCCCGGGACAATTACAATGAGCAGTTCTTC.

The DNA of the CDR3 is TGTGCCAGCAGCAAAAGGGGCGGGAACACTGAAGCTTTCTTT. Amino acids: CASSKRGGNTEAFF. V is TRBV7-3 and J is TRBJ1-1; possible D gene TRBD1, 5 bases. Trimming stripped 5 bases from V and 1 base from J, with 11 bases between. The germline V gene has CDR1 SGHTA and CDR2 FQGTGA. This CDR3 spans 14 amino acids.